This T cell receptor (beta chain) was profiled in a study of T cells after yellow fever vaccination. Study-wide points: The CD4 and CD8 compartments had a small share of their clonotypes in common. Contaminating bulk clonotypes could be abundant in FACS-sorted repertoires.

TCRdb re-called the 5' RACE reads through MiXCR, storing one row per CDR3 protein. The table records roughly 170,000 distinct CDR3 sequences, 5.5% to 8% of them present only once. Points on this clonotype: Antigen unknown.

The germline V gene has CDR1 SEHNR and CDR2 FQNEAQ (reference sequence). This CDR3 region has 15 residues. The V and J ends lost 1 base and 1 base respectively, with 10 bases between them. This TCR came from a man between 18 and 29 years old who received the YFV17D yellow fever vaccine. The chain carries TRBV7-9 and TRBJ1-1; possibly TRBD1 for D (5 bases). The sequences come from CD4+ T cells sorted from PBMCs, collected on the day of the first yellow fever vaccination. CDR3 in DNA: TGTGCCAGCAGCTTAGTGTTTGGGGGGAACACTGAAGCTTTCTTT. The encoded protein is CASSLVFGGNTEAFF.